Included here is one T cell receptor (beta chain) sequence, with context. These data originate in a study of blood T cell repertoires in COVID-19. The CDR3 consists of 13 residues. Trimming shortened V by 11 bases and J by 5 bases, and 13 bases separated the two germline ends. Germline CDR1 reads MNHNY; CDR2 reads SVGAGI (reference sequence). Data came from immunoSEQ multiplex PCR; TCRdb stores just in-frame clones and leaves some out. Of some 130,000 clones in the sample, 65% to 85% are singletons; the top ten hold around 1.9%. The gene calls are TRBV6-6 and TRBJ1-6; weak D call: TRBD1 (6 bases). Sequencing was done on a sample of peripheral blood. The sequence came from a man in his 70s with acute or convalescent COVID-19. In DNA form, the CDR3 reads TGTGCCGCCCAGGGGCGGGATAATTCACCCCTCCACTTT. Translation: CAAQGRDNSPLHF.